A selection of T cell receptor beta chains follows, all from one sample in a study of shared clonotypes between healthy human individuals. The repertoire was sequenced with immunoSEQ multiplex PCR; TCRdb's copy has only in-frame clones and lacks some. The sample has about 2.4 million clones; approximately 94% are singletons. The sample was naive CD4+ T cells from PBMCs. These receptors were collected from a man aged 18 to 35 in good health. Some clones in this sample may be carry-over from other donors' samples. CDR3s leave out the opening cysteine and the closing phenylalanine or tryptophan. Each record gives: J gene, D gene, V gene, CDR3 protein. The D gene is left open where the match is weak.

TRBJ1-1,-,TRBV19,ASKPSTGSNTEAF
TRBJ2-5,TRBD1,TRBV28,ASSSPGGEETQY
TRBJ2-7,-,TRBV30,AWSATGYEQY
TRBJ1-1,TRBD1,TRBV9,ASSAETGGVGAF
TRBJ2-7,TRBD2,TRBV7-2,AVGTSLREQY
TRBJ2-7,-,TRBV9,ASSPGGRSYEQY
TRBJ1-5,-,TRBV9,ASSLGGDQPQH
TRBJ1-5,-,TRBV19,ASSRGAVQPQH
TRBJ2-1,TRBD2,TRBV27,ASSWGLAGYNEQF
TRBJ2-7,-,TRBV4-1,ASSQDPYEQY
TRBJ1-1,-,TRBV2,ASSPMLRTTEAF
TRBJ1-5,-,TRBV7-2,ASRGENQPQH
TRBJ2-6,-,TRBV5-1,ASSLAAGANVLT
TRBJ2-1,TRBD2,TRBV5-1,ASSLVSSGGLDEQF
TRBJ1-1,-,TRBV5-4,ASSPQNTEAF
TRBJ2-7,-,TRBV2,ASSQPDARLGQY
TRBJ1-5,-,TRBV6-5,ASSRQPNSNQPQH
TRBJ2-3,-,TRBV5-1,ASSLLRADTQY
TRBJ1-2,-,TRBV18,ASSPVPQGPFNYGYT
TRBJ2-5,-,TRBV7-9,ASSYPRGGEETQY
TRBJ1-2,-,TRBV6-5,ASRLEWENYGYT
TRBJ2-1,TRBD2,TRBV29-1,SVSPAAREVLSSEQF
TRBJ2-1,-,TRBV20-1,SATDHNEQF
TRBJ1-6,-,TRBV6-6,ASSSLPTATPSPLH
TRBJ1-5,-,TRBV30,AWSVLGQPQH
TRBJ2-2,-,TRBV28,ASSPGSAGTGELF
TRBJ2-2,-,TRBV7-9,ASSLVPLGYTGELF
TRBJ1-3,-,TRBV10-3,AISENGYGNTIY
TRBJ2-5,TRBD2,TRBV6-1,ASSRTSPETQY
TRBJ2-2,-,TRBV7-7,ASSFTLVLVNTGELF
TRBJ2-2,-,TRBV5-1,ASSLERSTGELF
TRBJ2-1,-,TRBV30,AWSSGGREQF
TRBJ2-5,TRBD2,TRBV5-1,ASSLGLAGASQETQY
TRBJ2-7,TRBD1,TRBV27,ASSLSTPDRGSYEQY
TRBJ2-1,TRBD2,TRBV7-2,ASSKELAGGYNEQF
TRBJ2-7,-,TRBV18,ASSQSQVPVTYEQY
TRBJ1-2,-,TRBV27,ASSLSSGPPYGYT
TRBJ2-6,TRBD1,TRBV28,ASSPGQGSSGANVLT
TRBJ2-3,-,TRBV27,ASSLSYTDTQY
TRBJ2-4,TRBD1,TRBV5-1,ASSQLDRDENIQY
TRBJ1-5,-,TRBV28,ASSPRGAQNQPQH
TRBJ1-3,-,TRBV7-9,ASSLASFPGGNTIY
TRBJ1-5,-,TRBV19,AGSAFHRVSQPQH
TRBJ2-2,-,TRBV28,ASRRSGPNTGELF
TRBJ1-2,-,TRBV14,ASSQDLRQGYT
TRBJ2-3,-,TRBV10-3,AISPGPNTDTQY
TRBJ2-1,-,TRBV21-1,ASSKKIGTIDYNEQF
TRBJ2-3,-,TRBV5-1,ASSLVGGSTDTQY
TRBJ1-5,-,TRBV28,ASSFRARQPQH